This TCR beta chain came from a study of shared clonotypes between healthy human individuals. Study background: The people who gave samples were two women and three men aged 18 to 49. Each donor had three CD4 naive, three CD4 memory, two CD8 naive and one CD8 memory plate. The study's findings and limits: Blood was the only sampled material, and tissue repertoires likely differ. With a handful of donors compared, roughly 5% of naive CD4 clonotypes were shared.

Profiling relied on immunoSEQ multiplex PCR, and the TCRdb table lists in-frame clones only, not all of them. This table holds a few hundred thousand clones, about 97% found once. The CDR3 sequence is 15 residues long. CDR1 and CDR2 from the germline V gene are MNHEY and SVGAGI. Deletions cut 0 bases from V and 1 base from J, with 9 bases between. Turning to this clone: Its antigen is unidentified.

The chain links TRBV6-5 to TRBJ2-5; D call uncertain. The clonotype comes from a woman aged 25 to 45 in good health. Sequencing input: naive CD4+ T cells sorted from blood. The subset denotes: CD45RA+ positively selected. DNA for the CDR3: TGTGCCAGCAGTTACTCGTTCGGCGGCCAAGAGACCCAGTACTTC. Protein sequence: CASSYSFGGQETQYF.